The TCR beta chain under discussion was sequenced for a study of T-cell reconstitution after alpha-beta-depleted transplantation in children. Germline CDR1 and CDR2: MNHEY and SVGAGI. CDR3 length: 12 residues. The V end was cut by 6 bases, the J end by 4 bases, with 9 bases between. About this clonotype: The antigen remains unidentified.

Study-wide findings and caveats: Roughly two months post-transplant, alpha-beta T cells reportedly originated from several hundred graft clones that had expanded. Newly generated T cells supplied most T-cell counts and diversity one year post-transplant. The origin of high day-60 TCRbeta diversity in some patients lay in surviving recipient T cells and thymic progenitors.

This sample's TCRbeta library carried unique molecular identifier barcodes. A single record per CDR3 protein comes from TCRdb applying MiXCR to the PCR reads. The sample lists some 150,000 distinct CDR3 sequences, about 8.8% occurring once. V usage is TRBV6-5 and J usage is TRBJ2-5; D is perhaps TRBD1 (5 bases). The receptor was isolated from a female patient under 10 years old who had a stem cell transplant for congenital amegakaryocytic thrombocytopenia, so the T cells may come from the graft donor. Sequencing was performed on PBMCs, mostly from graft donor cells, taken 180 days after TCRalphabeta/CD19-depleted stem cell transplant. This chain's CDR3 is CASRNRGETQYF. CDR3 DNA sequence: TGTGCCAGCAGAAATAGGGGAGAGACCCAGTACTTC.